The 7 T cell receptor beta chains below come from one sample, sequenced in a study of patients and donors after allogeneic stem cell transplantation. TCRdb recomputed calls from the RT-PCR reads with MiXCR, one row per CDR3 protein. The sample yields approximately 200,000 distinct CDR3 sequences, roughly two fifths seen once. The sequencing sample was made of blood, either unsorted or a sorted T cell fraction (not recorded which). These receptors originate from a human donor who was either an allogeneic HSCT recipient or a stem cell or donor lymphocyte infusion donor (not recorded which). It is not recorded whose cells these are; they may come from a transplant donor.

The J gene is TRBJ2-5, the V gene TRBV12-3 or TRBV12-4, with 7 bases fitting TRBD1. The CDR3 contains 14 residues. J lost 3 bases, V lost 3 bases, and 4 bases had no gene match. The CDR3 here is CASSFYQGEETQYF. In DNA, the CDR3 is TGTGCCAGCAGTTTTTATCAGGGGGAAGAGACCCAGTACTTC.

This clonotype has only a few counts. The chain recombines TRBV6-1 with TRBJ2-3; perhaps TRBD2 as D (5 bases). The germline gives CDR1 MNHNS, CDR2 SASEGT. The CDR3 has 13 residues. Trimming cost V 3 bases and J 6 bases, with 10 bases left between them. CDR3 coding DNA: TGTGCCAGCAGTGAGACTATGTCGGATACGCAGTATTTT. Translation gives CASSETMSDTQYF.

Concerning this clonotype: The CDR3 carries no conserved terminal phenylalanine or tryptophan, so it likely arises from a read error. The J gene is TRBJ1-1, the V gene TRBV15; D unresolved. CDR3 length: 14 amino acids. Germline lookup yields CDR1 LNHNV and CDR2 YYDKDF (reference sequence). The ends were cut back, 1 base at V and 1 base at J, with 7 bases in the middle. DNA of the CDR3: TGTGCCACCAGCAGAGCTTTAGGGAACACTGAAGCTTTCTTG. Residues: CATSRALGNTEAFL.

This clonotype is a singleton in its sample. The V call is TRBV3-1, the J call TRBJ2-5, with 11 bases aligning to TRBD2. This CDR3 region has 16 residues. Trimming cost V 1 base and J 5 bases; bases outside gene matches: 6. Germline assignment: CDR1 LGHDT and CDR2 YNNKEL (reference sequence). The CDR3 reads CASSQVLAGGVETQYF. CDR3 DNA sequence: TGTGCCAGCAGCCAAGTTCTAGCGGGGGGCGTTGAGACCCAGTACTTC.

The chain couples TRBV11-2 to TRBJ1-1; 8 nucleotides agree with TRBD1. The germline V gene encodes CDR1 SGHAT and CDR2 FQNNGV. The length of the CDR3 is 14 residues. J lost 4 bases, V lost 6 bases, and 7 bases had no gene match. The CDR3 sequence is CASSPRGPSTEAFF. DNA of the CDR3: TGTGCCAGCAGTCCCAGGGGGCCGAGCACTGAAGCTTTCTTT.

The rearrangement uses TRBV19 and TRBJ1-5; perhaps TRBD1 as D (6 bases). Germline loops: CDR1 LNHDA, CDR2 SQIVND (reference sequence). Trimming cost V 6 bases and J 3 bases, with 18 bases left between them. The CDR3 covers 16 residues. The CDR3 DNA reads TGTGCCAGTAGCGGTTACCTCAGGGGCCTCAATCAGCCCCAGCATTTT. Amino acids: CASSGYLRGLNQPQHF.

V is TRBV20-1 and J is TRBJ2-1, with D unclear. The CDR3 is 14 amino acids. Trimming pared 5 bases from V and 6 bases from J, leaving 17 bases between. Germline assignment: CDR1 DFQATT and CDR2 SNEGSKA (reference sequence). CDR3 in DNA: TGCAGTGCTCATACACGCCAAGTGACCAATGAGCAGTTCTTC. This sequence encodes CSAHTRQVTNEQFF.